This TCR beta chain stems from a study of naive and memory T cell subsets. Two oligonucleotides, mixed equimolar, formed the beta constant-region primer covering TRBC1 and TRBC2. Ligated cDNA was amplified by four rounds of PCR with nested alpha and beta constant-region primers and SP2. TCRdb processed the UMI-ligation and nested PCR reads anew with MiXCR; each CDR3 protein has one entry. The repertoire holds 30,000 to 40,000 distinct CDR3 sequences, with 18% as singletons. After the first PCR, alpha and beta chain libraries were processed separately. Sequential positive selection took CD4 T cells first, then CD8 T cells. CDR3 size: 16 residues. V was clipped by 5 bases and J by 7 bases; unmatched bases: 15. The germline CDR1 and CDR2 sequences are MDHEN and SYDVKM.

The source is a human donor in good health. The sequenced sample consisted of effector memory CD4+ T cells from blood. Sample subset: effector memory, CD45RA- CD27-. The rearrangement uses TRBV28 and TRBJ2-3, with TRBD1 identical over 7 bases. For the CDR3, the DNA is TGTGCCAGCAGTAAGACCACCACAGGGGAGAGGCATACGCAGTATTTT. Its protein is CASSKTTTGERHTQYF.